Sequencing of this T cell receptor (beta chain) was carried out in a study of blood T cell repertoires in COVID-19 (dated by TCRdb to about 2020). Background for the entire study: The collaborator samples originated in the United States, Italy and Spain and spanned the acute and convalescent phases of COVID-19. The material from the prospective study consisted of cDNA or gDNA derived from T cells, B-cell-depleted T cells, or PBMCs. Deeply sampled blood TCRbeta repertoires from subjects exposed to, actively infected with, or recovered from COVID-19 were included in the dataset. A freely available public database, intended as a resource for researchers studying the immune response to SARS-CoV-2, is where the repertoires were released. Samples came from the ongoing ImmuneRACE study (first 160 participants) plus 1,254 subjects from 6 global collaborators. The sample metadata nearly always contained a de-identified subject ID, COVID-19 status, age in years and sex. Where available, HLA class I and class II types were taken from metadata supplied by the sample provider and were not determined by assay-based typing. Findings and caveats that apply to the study as a whole: Clinical and demographic metadata were provided uncurated, with the amount varying by source and participant.

TCRbeta CDR3 regions were amplified from genomic DNA by means of the immunoSEQ Assay, a bias-controlled multiplex PCR. As for the authors' bioinformatics: The number of nucleated cells in each sample was estimated from the amplification of reference gene primers within the assay. To quantify the absolute abundance of each unique TCRbeta CDR3 rearrangement, sequence reads were collapsed and filtered. For each sample, productive Simpson clonality was calculated as the square root of Simpson's diversity index over productive rearrangements. What TCRdb holds here is the immuneACCESS table cut down to in-frame rearrangements. Part of the clones is not present; checked against another copy, under half of the missing clones reflect an unresolved V gene, and the others are unexplained. D and trimming come from the DNA, and the V and J calls and clone size come from that table. For this sample there are 250,000 to 300,000 clones; more than 85% appear just once. The ten top clones hold 3.6% of the sample.

Whole blood was collected in K2EDTA tubes by collaborating institutions according to the institutions' own protocols. Collaborator samples were shipped for TCRbeta analysis as frozen whole blood, isolated PBMCs, or DNA extracted from either sample type. Including cysteine and phenylalanine, the CDR3 has 15 amino acids. Solely the CDR3 DNA is kept, with 45 bases framed from the first base. Worth noting for this clone: This clone's antigen is unknown. Per-nucleotide qualities are absent, and no much larger clonotype sits a single base away.

The receptor's source is a man aged 18 to 30 with active or convalescent COVID-19. The chain is assembled from TRBV1 and TRBJ2-2; TRBD2 is the table's D call, not checked against the DNA. TRBV1 is an annotated pseudogene. Material: peripheral blood. Here the CDR3 is given as CTSSRRAPATGELFF. The base sequence is TGCACCAGCAGCCGGCGGGCCCCAGCCACCGGGGAGCTGTTTTTT.